This T cell receptor (beta chain) was found in a study of cytomegalovirus exposure and HLA in healthy donors. Both 60 Vbeta primers and 13 Jbeta primers went into the PCR. TCRdb's table, derived via immunoSEQ multiplex PCR, lists solely in-frame clones and lacks some. The profile shows about 160,000 clones, about four fifths of them singletons. CDR3 length: 14 residues. Trimming cost V 4 bases and J 4 bases; bases outside gene matches: 2. The sample was PBMCs. The TCR comes from a male donor in good health and CMV-seronegative. The V call is TRBV6-7, the J call TRBJ1-5; 9 nucleotides align to TRBD1. TRBV6-7 is known as an ORF, though its function is uncertain. The CDR3 DNA is TGTGCCAGCAGTTCGGGACAGGGAAATCAGCCCCAGCATTTT. It codes for CASSSGQGNQPQHF.